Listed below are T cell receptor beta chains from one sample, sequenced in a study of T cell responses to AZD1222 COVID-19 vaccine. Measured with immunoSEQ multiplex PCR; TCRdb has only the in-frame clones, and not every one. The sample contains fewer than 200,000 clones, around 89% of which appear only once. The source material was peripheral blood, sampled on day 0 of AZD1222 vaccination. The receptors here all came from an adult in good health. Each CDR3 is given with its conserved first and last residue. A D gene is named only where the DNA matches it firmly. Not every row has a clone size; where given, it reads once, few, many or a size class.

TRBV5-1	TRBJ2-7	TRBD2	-	CASSLVAGVPYEQYF	TGCGCCAGCAGCTTGGTGGCGGGGGTACCCTACGAGCAGTACTTC
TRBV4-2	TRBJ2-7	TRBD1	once	CASSQANLGTAVSYEQYF	TGTGCCAGCAGCCAAGCAAACCTCGGGACAGCAGTCTCCTACGAGCAGTACTTC
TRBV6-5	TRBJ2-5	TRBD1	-	CASAGGGEETQYF	TGTGCCAGCGCAGGGGGCGGCGAAGAGACCCAGTACTTC
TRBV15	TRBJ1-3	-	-	CATSRDRGVVAGNTIYF	TGTGCCACCAGCAGAGATAGAGGGGTAGTAGCCGGAAACACCATATATTTT
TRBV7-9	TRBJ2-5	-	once	CASSLWAAGETQYF	TGTGCCAGCAGCTTATGGGCTGCGGGAGAGACCCAGTACTTC
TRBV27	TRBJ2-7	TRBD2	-	CASSTGTSGSYEQYF	TGTGCCAGCAGTACCGGGACTAGCGGATCGTACGAGCAGTACTTC
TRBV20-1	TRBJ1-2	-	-	CSASPGTYGYTF	TGCAGTGCTAGTCCAGGGACCTATGGCTACACCTTC
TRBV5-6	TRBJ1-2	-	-	CASSPTGNYGYTF	TGTGCCAGCAGCCCTACAGGGAACTATGGCTACACCTTC
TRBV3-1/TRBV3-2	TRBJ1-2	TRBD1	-	CASSPGTAYRYTF	TGTGCCAGCAGCCCTGGGACAGCGTACCGCTACACCTTC
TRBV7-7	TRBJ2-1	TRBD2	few	CASSQLAGANNEQFF	TGTGCCAGCAGCCAACTAGCGGGAGCCAACAATGAGCAGTTCTTC
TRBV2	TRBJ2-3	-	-	CASNQEYRTDTQYF	TGTGCCAGCAACCAAGAGTATCGCACAGATACGCAGTATTTT
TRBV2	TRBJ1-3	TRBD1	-	CASTRGYGNTIYF	TGTGCCAGCACCAGGGGGTACGGAAACACCATATATTTT
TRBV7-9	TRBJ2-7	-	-	CASSPNQGLNEQYF	TGTGCCAGCAGCCCAAATCAGGGTTTGAACGAGCAGTACTTC